This T cell receptor beta chain was identified in a study of T and B cells in COVID-19 patients. Each TRB amplification used about 250-550 ng of genomic DNA from blood. BIOMED2 TRB-A/B primer pools were used in multiplex TRB PCR. A single record per CDR3 protein comes from TCRdb applying MiXCR to the multiplex PCR reads. The sample lists 2,500 to 4,000 distinct CDR3 sequences, 22% occurring once. Germline CDR1 and CDR2: GTSNPN and SVGIG (reference sequence). This CDR3 is built from 13 residues. Trimming took 0 bases from V and 4 from J, leaving 8 bases between them. By share of the sample, this clonotype is medium-sized. Its antigen is still unknown. Study findings and constraints: At recovery TRB diversity and richness exceeded healthy donors, after highly clonal active COVID-19 repertoires.

The gene calls are TRBV30 and TRBJ2-3; no firm D call. Sequencing was performed on blood. This TCR was recovered from a human donor with active COVID-19. CDR3 in amino acids: CAWSVGWADTQYF. CDR3 in DNA: TGTGCCTGGAGTGTAGGGTGGGCAGATACGCAGTATTTT.